The rows below give T cell receptor beta chains drawn from one sample of a study of cutaneous CD30+ T cell lymphoproliferative disorder and hepatitis E. The table came from immunoSEQ multiplex PCR; TCRdb's copy has only in-frame clones and leaves some out. Of about 7,700 clones listed, roughly 70% are singletons. The sequencing sample was made of blood. Receptors originate from a human donor with a cutaneous T cell lymphoproliferative disorder associated with hepatitis E virus. The CDR3 runs from the conserved cysteine through the conserved F or W. The order of the fields is D gene, clone size, V gene, J gene, CDR3 DNA, CDR3 protein. The D gene is left open where the match is weak. Where a row states a size, it is once, few, many or the class of an expanded clone; other rows omit it.

>.|.|TRBV27|TRBJ2-6
TGTGCCAGCAGTTTATGGGCAGGTACAACTAGCTCTGGGGCCAACGTCCTGACTTTC
CASSLWAGTTSSGANVLTF
>.|.|TRBV2|TRBJ1-3
TGTGCCAGCAAAGCAGGGGGAAACACCATATATTTT
CASKAGGNTIYF
>.|few|TRBV10-1|TRBJ1-3
TGCGCCAGCCGTAATCATAGGCACACCATATATTTT
CASRNHRHTIYF
>.|.|TRBV28|TRBJ1-3
TGTGCCGGGAACAGCGCAAGCTCTGGAAACACCATATATTTT
CAGNSASSGNTIYF
>.|.|TRBV6-5|TRBJ2-1
TGTGCCAGCAGTCAAGATCGAGCCAGGGAGTTCTTC
CASSQDRAREFF
>.|few|TRBV10-3|TRBJ2-7
TGTGCCATCAGTGGGGGTACGACGGGGGCCTACGAGCAGTACTTC
CAISGGTTGAYEQYF
>.|.|TRBV27|TRBJ1-4
TGTGCCAGCAGTCCCACACCACAGGGAACTAATGAAAAACTGTTTTTT
CASSPTPQGTNEKLFF
>.|.|TRBV21-1|TRBJ2-1
TGTGCCAGCAGCAAAAAGCCGGACAGCCTTACTTACAATGAGCAGTTCTTC
CASSKKPDSLTYNEQFF
>.|.|TRBV13|TRBJ2-7
TGTGCCAGCAGCGGCACCCGTCGCGTGGGGCCCCTCGAGCAGTACTTC
CASSGTRRVGPLEQYF
>TRBD1|.|TRBV9|TRBJ1-3
TGTGCCAGCAGCGTCGGACAGGGGGCAAATATAGGAAACACCATATATTTT
CASSVGQGANIGNTIYF
>TRBD1|.|TRBV9|TRBJ1-1
TGTGCCAGCAGTTGGGGACAGGGGTTGAACACTGAAGCTTTCTTT
CASSWGQGLNTEAFF
>.|once|TRBV4-3|TRBJ2-3
TGCGCCAGCAGCCAAGATTGGCAGGGGAGCGCAGATACGCAGTATTTT
CASSQDWQGSADTQYF
>.|.|TRBV29-1|TRBJ1-5
TGCAGCGCTCTAATTGACAGGATCAATCAGCCCCAGCATTTT
CSALIDRINQPQHF
>.|few|TRBV7-3|TRBJ2-2
TGTGCCAGCAGCTCGGACAGCACCGGGGAGCTGTTTTTT
CASSSDSTGELFF
>.|.|TRBV30|TRBJ2-7
TGTGCCTGGAGTGACCAGACCGGAGGAGGGCAGTACTTC
CAWSDQTGGGQYF
>.|.|TRBV18|TRBJ1-5
TGTGCCAGCTCGTCCGGGAGCAATCAGCCCCAGCATTTT
CASSSGSNQPQHF
>TRBD1|.|TRBV5-5|TRBJ1-2
TGTGCCAGCAGTGTCCCACAGGGGGTTTATGGCTACACCTTC
CASSVPQGVYGYTF
>.|.|TRBV5-1|TRBJ1-1
TGCGCCAGCAGCATGACAGACGACAGGAACACTGAAGCTTTCTTT
CASSMTDDRNTEAFF
>TRBD1|.|TRBV7-2|TRBJ2-5
TGTGCCAGCAGCCCCCCATCAGGGGGAGAGACCCAGTACTTC
CASSPPSGGETQYF
>.|.|TRBV11-3|TRBJ2-7
TGTGCCAGCAGCTCGGACACCTACGAGCAGTACTTC
CASSSDTYEQYF
>TRBD1|.|TRBV28|TRBJ2-7
TGTGCCAGCACCTCCGGACAGGGCACCTACGAGCAGTACTTC
CASTSGQGTYEQYF
>TRBD2|.|TRBV9|TRBJ2-3
TGTGCCAGCAGCGAGAGCGGGACCACAGATACGCAGTATTTT
CASSESGTTDTQYF